These 21 T cell receptor beta chains were all obtained from the same sample, sequenced in a study of prognosis after radiotherapy for stage I lung cancer. Two rounds of multiplex PCR amplified TCR beta CDR3 from genomic DNA. Primers specific to each TRBV and TRBJ gene were used in first-round PCR. From the multiplex PCR reads, TCRdb called clonotypes with MiXCR, one entry per CDR3 protein. The sample has more than 30,000 distinct CDR3 sequences; about 39% are singletons. This sample comprised PBMCs, obtained before or after stereotactic body radiation therapy (not recorded which). The source is a donor aged 50 or older with non-small cell lung cancer.

This clonotype turned up a few times. A far more abundant clone sits one base away, making this likely a read error. The chain employs TRBV6-9 and TRBJ1-6; no reliable D call. Germline V gene sequence: CDR1 MNHGY, CDR2 SVAAGI. V was pared by 3 bases and J by 10 bases, with 7 bases between. The CDR3 sequence is 12 residues long. The CDR3 loop reads CASSYYRSPLHF. The DNA of the CDR3 is TGTGCCAGCAGTTACTATAGGTCACCCCTCCACTTT.

This clonotype was seen repeatedly, ten times or more. Written as DNA, the CDR3 is TGTGCCAGCAGTCCGTCTGAGGACCCAAACACCATATATTTT. Translating it yields CASSPSEDPNTIYF. The chain is built from TRBV6-1 and TRBJ1-3; D gene ambiguous. Germline loops: CDR1 MNHNS, CDR2 SASEGT. The CDR3 has 14 residues. Trimming removed 5 bases at V and 6 bases at J, with 14 bases between.

On this clonotype: The junction does not match germline at one end; this may be a read error. The gene calls are TRBV6-5 and TRBJ2-6; D call uncertain. The length of the CDR3 is 17 residues. Germline V gene sequence: CDR1 MNHEY, CDR2 SVGAGI. The CDR3 sequence: CASSYHAVSSWANVLTF. The CDR3 coding sequence is TGTGCCAGCAGTTACCACGCGGTCTCCTCTTGGGCCAACGTCCTGACTTTC.

This chain uses TRBV28 with TRBJ2-7; D gene ambiguous. V shed 8 bases and J shed 3 bases, with 14 bases lying between them. In germline, CDR1 is MDHEN, CDR2 SYDVKM. The CDR3 covers 13 residues. CDR3 residues: CASQLRDFYEQYF. CDR3 nucleotide sequence: TGTGCCAGCCAATTAAGAGATTTCTACGAGCAGTACTTC.

This clonotype occurred once. One end of the junction is discordant with germline, which a read error may explain. This chain links TRBV7-2 with TRBJ2-7, with TRBD2 matching 9 bases. The CDR3 is 15 amino acids. Germline V lookup: CDR1 SGHTA, CDR2 FQGNSA. CDR3 in amino acids: CASSLDSGSPYEQYF. CDR3 in DNA: TGCGCCAGCAGCTTAGATAGCGGGAGCCCCTACGAGCAGTACTTC.

This clonotype appeared once. The rearrangement joins TRBV5-1 to TRBJ2-3; a weak D match, TRBD2 (6 bases). Trimming removed 4 bases at V and 0 bases at J, with 12 bases between. CDR1 SGHRS and CDR2 YFSETQ come from the germline V gene. The length of the CDR3 is 15 residues. CDR3 bases: TGCGCCAGCAGCACGACGGGAGCTAGCACAGATACGCAGTATTTT. It is translated as CASSTTGASTDTQYF.

This clonotype is termed medium-sized. This rearrangement joins TRBV6-9 to TRBJ2-2; no clear D. The CDR3 is 13 residues long. Per germline, CDR1 MNHGY and CDR2 SVAAGI. V lost 3 bases, J lost 4 bases, and 6 bases lay in between. The CDR3 loop is CASSYISTGELFF. CDR3 coding DNA: TGTGCCAGCAGTTACATAAGCACCGGGGAGCTGTTTTTT.

This clonotype was detected ten times or more. V is TRBV28 and J is TRBJ2-1; D possibly corresponds to TRBD2 (5 bases). The CDR3 is made up of 17 amino acids. Germline CDR1 reads MDHEN; CDR2 reads SYDVKM. V was shortened by 8 bases and J by 1 base, with 21 bases between the two germline ends. The CDR3 DNA reads TGTGCCAGCCTTCCGTCCGTTGGGGAGAGGTCCTACAATGAGCAGTTCTTC. This gives the protein CASLPSVGERSYNEQFF.

The chain links TRBV18 to TRBJ2-3; D unclear. The CDR3 is 17 residues long. Between the trimmed V and J ends, which lost 4 bases and 1 base, there was a span of 18 bases. Germline V gene lookup returns CDR1 KGHSH and CDR2 LQKENI. CDR3 nucleotides: TGTGCCAGCTCACACGCTATTCAGGATGGGGGCACAGATACGCAGTATTTT. Translated: CASSHAIQDGGTDTQYF.

This clonotype was detected many times. The CDR3 sequence is CASSFLTSRETQYF. The CDR3 region has the DNA TGTGCCAGCAGCTTTTTGACCTCCCGAGAGACCCAGTACTTC. The rearrangement links TRBV7-9 to TRBJ2-5; D unresolved. Deletions cut 3 bases from V and 4 bases from J, with 12 bases between. CDR3 length equals 14 residues. Germline CDR1 reads SEHNR; CDR2 reads FQNEAQ (reference sequence).

The chain combines TRBV20-1 with TRBJ1-5; D is uncertain. Germline CDR1 reads DFQATT; CDR2 reads SNEGSKA (reference sequence). Trimming stripped 3 bases from V and 2 bases from J, with 11 bases between. The CDR3 spans 14 residues. CDR3 protein: CSASPSGGNQPQHF. The CDR3 DNA reads as TGCAGTGCTAGCCCCAGCGGTGGCAATCAGCCCCAGCATTTT.

The sample holds many counts of this clonotype. The rearrangement uses TRBV18 and TRBJ2-3; D is unresolved. The germline V gene encodes CDR1 KGHSH and CDR2 LQKENI. Between the trimmed V and J ends, which lost 0 bases and 9 bases, there was a span of 10 bases. This CDR3 has 13 residues. The CDR3 coding sequence is TGTGCCAGCTCACCACCGGTGGCTGGGACGCAGTATTTT. This translates into CASSPPVAGTQYF.

This clonotype appeared many times. The chain combines TRBV7-9 with TRBJ2-3; D gene unclear. This CDR3 contains 12 residues. Germline assignment: CDR1 SEHNR and CDR2 FQNEAQ (reference sequence). Trimming left V 6 bases short and J 5 bases short, with 9 bases between. The CDR3 nucleotides read TGTGCCAGCAGATCAGAGGAAGATACGCAGTATTTT. Amino acid sequence: CASRSEEDTQYF.

This clonotype was observed many times. The J gene is TRBJ1-2, the V gene TRBV2; the D is unclear. Germline assignment: CDR1 SNHLY and CDR2 FYNNEI. Trimming cost V 6 bases and J 2 bases, with 7 bases left between them. The CDR3 has 12 amino acids. CDR3 residues: CASSGKNYGYTF. The CDR3 DNA follows: TGTGCCAGCAGCGGGAAGAACTATGGCTACACCTTC.

This chain connects TRBV30 to TRBJ2-3; TRBD2 is a possible D gene (6 bases). V lost 0 bases and J 3 bases, leaving 10 bases between the germline ends. Germline values: CDR1 GTSNPN, CDR2 SVGIG (reference sequence). CDR3 length: 14 amino acids. The CDR3 nucleotides are TGTGCCTGGAGTGTGGGACTTAGGACAGATACGCAGTATTTT. This sequence encodes CAWSVGLRTDTQYF.

Many counts were recorded for this clonotype. As DNA, the CDR3 is TGTGCCAGCAGCGTACTTGGGGGGGCGGGGTCCTCGAATGAGCAGTTCTTC. Translation: CASSVLGGAGSSNEQFF. The V call is TRBV9, the J call TRBJ2-1; D possibly corresponds to TRBD2 (7 bases). Germline V gene sequence: CDR1 SGDLS, CDR2 YYNGEE. CDR3 length equals 17 residues. The V and J ends lost 1 base and 7 bases respectively, with 21 bases between them.

V is TRBV7-6 and J is TRBJ2-7, with D maybe TRBD2 (5 bases). Germline V gene lookup returns CDR1 SGHVS and CDR2 FNYEAQ. The CDR3 is made up of 16 amino acids. V gave up 1 base and J gave up 7 bases, with 20 bases separating them. CDR3 coding DNA: TGTGCCAGCAGCTTAGTAGAGGGCGCTAGCTACTCGGAGCAGTACTTC. Translation: CASSLVEGASYSEQYF.

This sequence joins TRBV9 and TRBJ2-2; 14 positions agree with TRBD2. The V segment lost 3 bases and the J segment 3 bases; nucleotides outside the gene matches: 4. The germline V gene encodes CDR1 SGDLS and CDR2 YYNGEE. The CDR3 is made up of 17 amino acids. The CDR3 coding sequence is TGTGCCAGCAGCGGGACTAGCGGGGGGCTCGACACCGGGGAGCTGTTTTTT. Its translation is CASSGTSGGLDTGELFF.

This clonotype was picked up many times. The chain has TRBV15 and TRBJ2-7; D gene unclear. There are 15 residues in the CDR3. The V end lost 0 bases, the J end lost 6 bases, and 15 bases lay between the germline ends. Germline CDR1 is LNHNV and CDR2 is YYDKDF (reference sequence). CDR3 protein: CATSRDFGMIGEQYF. CDR3 bases: TGTGCCACCAGCAGAGATTTCGGTATGATCGGCGAGCAGTACTTC.

This clonotype was detected ten times or more. The chain combines TRBV18 with TRBJ1-1; D gene unclear. Germline CDR1 reads KGHSH; CDR2 reads LQKENI. This CDR3 contains 15 residues. V lost 6 bases, J lost 0 bases, and 14 bases lay in between. CDR3 amino acids: CASSQENLMNTEAFF. DNA of the CDR3: TGTGCCAGCTCTCAAGAAAACTTAATGAACACTGAAGCTTTCTTT. The full variable domain, rest sourced from reference TRBV18 and TRBJ1-1, is NAGVMQNPRHLVRRRGQEARLRCSPMKGHSHVYWYRQLPEEGLKFMVYLQKENIIDESGMPKERFSAEFPKEGPSILRIQQVVRGDSAAYFCASSQENLMNTEAFFGQGTRLTVV.

At least ten counts were recorded for this clonotype. This chain joins TRBV5-6 and TRBJ2-7, with 8 positions matching TRBD1. This CDR3 is 16 amino acids long. Trimming at V came to 2 bases and at J to 1 base, leaving 8 bases not matched to a gene. Germline CDR1 SGHDT, CDR2 YYEEEE. The CDR3 DNA follows: TGTGCCAGCAGCTTAGGGACAGGAAAGATTTCCTACGAGCAGTACTTC. Amino acids: CASSLGTGKISYEQYF.